This T cell receptor beta chain is drawn from a study of Graves' ophthalmopathy and Graves' hyperthyroidism listed by TCRdb under 2018. Concerning the study at large: Peripheral blood was collected before any treatment was given, at the time of initial diagnosis. To explore V-J signatures that distinguish ophthalmopathy from hyperthyroidism, a discovery set of around 100 patients was enrolled, made up of roughly 41 with ophthalmopathy and fewer than 60 with stable hyperthyroidism. The study used signatures of the TCR beta repertoire to tell Graves' ophthalmopathy apart from Graves' hyperthyroidism and to predict which patients would progress to ophthalmopathy. In roughly six hyperthyroidism patients, the T-cell repertoires found in thyroid tissue were compared with those found in blood. After sampling, hyperthyroidism patients received methimazole starting at 30 mg daily, and ophthalmopathy patients received high-dose intravenous methylprednisolone. In total, some 140 blood samples were TCR-sequenced: roughly 45 ophthalmopathy, some 75 hyperthyroidism and about 17 hyperthyroidism-to-ophthalmopathy patients. The 100 or so discovery patients were randomly split 7:3 into training and test sets. An independent validation cohort was composed of around 19 hyperthyroidism patients and about 16 patients who later progressed from hyperthyroidism to ophthalmopathy. General findings and caveats noted by the study authors: In validation, the model predicted ophthalmopathy progression with about 70% sensitivity and 72.22% specificity; fewer than 15 predicted patients were CT-confirmed with GO in a median of approximately 6.2 months. Most of the expanded thyroid clonotypes with a frequency above 0.001 were also detected in blood, and it was suggested that the thyroid immune response may be reflected by blood repertoires. Ophthalmopathy was separated from stable hyperthyroidism by the 13-signature model with more than 85% sensitivity and 81.08% specificity in cross-validation and with 80%/75% in the test set. No statistical method was used to predetermine the sample size, and group allocation was not hidden from the investigators.

V is cut by 4 bases and J by 8 bases, and the space between the germline ends is 15 bases. Based on the germline V gene, the CDR1 and CDR2 sequences are KGHSH and LQKENI. From its cysteine to its phenylalanine, the CDR3 spans 15 amino acids. The retained sequence is limited to the CDR3, 45 bases, with the frame set at the first base. TCR beta CDR3 regions were amplified from RNA transcripts for repertoire sequencing. HTBI primers and the Qiagen OneStep RT-PCR kit were used in a first-round RT-PCR, which was followed by a second-round multiplex PCR, size selection and purification. Sequencing of the libraries was carried out on an Illumina HiSeq2000 in paired-end mode with 100 bp reads. In the paper's pipeline: SOAPnuke was used to process the reads, removing any read that contained adapters or uncalled bases, had a mean Phred below 15, or lacked an exact match to the constant primer or identifier. COPE v1.2.5 was used to merge the high-quality paired reads. Clonotypes were defined as unique nucleotide sequences and were aligned to IMGT TRB V, D and J references using MiTCR v1.1. The analysis was limited to V-J combinations with a frequency above 0.0001, which together covered around 99% of the repertoires. A TCR clonal expansion and chaos score per V-J combination was defined as the ratio of F50 clonal expansion to chaos observed in the TCRdist matrix. Welch's t-statistics and random forest were used to reduce features to more than ten V-J combinations, which were fed into a naive Bayes classifier. The similarity between thyroid and blood repertoires was quantified using the Morisita-Horn index. The public reads were reprocessed in TCRdb via fastp at Q25 and MiXCR, keeping in-frame beta chains. Identical CDR3 proteins give one entry, which carries the most common genes and DNA. The V and J calls, along with clone size, are taken from TCRdb and not from the paper's own processing. The sample profile shows just over 600,000 distinct CDR3 sequences; approximately 22% of them were found once. The ten top clones hold approximately 6.9% of the sample.

A remark on this clonotype: What antigen it recognizes has not been identified. Per-base quality was not reported, and no clone a single base away is much larger than it.

A patient counted as having stable hyperthyroidism if there was no progression to ophthalmopathy within 18 months of follow-up. Patients with hyperthyroidism were aged 18 to 65 years, had been newly diagnosed, and had a disease duration of less than 2 months. Patients were excluded if they had other autoimmune diseases, uncontrolled infections, pregnancy or lactation. Clinical symptoms, serum thyroxine, TRAb, thyroid ultrasound and orbital computed tomography formed the basis of the diagnosis. Ficoll-Paque density gradient centrifugation was used to isolate PBMCs from under 11 ml of fresh peripheral blood. Total RNA was extracted with Trizol reagent and quality-checked on an Agilent 2100 Bioanalyzer.

The rearrangement joined TRBV18 to TRBJ1-6, and perhaps TRBD1 as D gene, on 6 matching bases. The receptor was derived from a woman aged 18-35 years with stable Graves' hyperthyroidism. Some clones in this sample may be carry-over from other donors' samples. Donor details come from another sample of the same person, matched by shared clones. Sequencing was done on a sample of peripheral blood. CDR3 protein: CASSLARGKDSPLHF. In nucleotide form, the sequence is TGTGCCAGCTCACTGGCCAGGGGAAAGGATTCACCCCTCCACTTT.